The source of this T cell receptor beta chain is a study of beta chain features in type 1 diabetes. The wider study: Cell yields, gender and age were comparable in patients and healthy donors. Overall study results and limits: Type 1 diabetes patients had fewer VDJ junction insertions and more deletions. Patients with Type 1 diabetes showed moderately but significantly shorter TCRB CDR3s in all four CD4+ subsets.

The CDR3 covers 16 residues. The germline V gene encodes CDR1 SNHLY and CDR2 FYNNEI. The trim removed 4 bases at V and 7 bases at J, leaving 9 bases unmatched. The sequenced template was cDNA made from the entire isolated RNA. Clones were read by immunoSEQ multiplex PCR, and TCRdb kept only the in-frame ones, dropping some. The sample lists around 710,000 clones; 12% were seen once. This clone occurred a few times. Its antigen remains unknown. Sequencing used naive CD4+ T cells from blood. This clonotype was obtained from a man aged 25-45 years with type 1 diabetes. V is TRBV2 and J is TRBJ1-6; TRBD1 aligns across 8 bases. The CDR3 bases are TGTGCCAGCAGTGTTTTCAGGACAGGGCTGAATTCACCCCTCCACTTT. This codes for CASSVFRTGLNSPLHF.